The 15 T cell receptor beta chains below were found in one sample sequenced in a study of vaccination and CD4 T cells after COVID-19 (dated by TCRdb to the early 2020s). Libraries were made using PCR. The data were produced on an Illumina iSeq 100. TCR sequencing of DNA from cultured CD4+ T cells used the Oncomine TCR Beta short-read assay at the Johns Hopkins FTIC core. Using fastp at Q25 and MiXCR, TCRdb reprocessed the public reads and kept productive beta chains. Each entry is one CDR3 protein sequence, shown with its most common DNA and genes. In this sample the table shows about 11,000 distinct CDR3 sequences, 64% of which occur a single time. The ten biggest clones cover around 14% of the sample. Read against the paper, the sample's treatment or condition label means: roughly nine-day PBMC culture with coronavirus spike peptide pools or control peptides (ViraFEST assay). Their recognized antigens are unknown.

Material: CD4+ T cells from blood, cultured in vitro. Receptor source: a human donor who had recovered from COVID-19.

CDR3 region: CASSRLGLAGEVDTQYF. The CDR3 coding sequence is TGTGCCAGCAGTCGACTTGGACTAGCGGGAGAGGTAGATACGCAGTATTTT. This chain uses TRBV12-3 or TRBV12-4 with TRBJ2-3; the match to TRBD2 covers 13 bases. V was clipped by 5 bases and J by 5 bases; unmatched bases: 10. This CDR3 has 17 residues.

This rearrangement joins TRBV27 to TRBJ1-6; 7 bases are a match to TRBD1. V shed 3 bases and J 9 bases; nucleotides not matched to a gene: 8. The CDR3 covers 15 residues. Germline V gene sequence: CDR1 MNHEY, CDR2 SMNVEV (reference sequence). CDR3 in DNA: TGTGCCAGCAGTTTCACGGGACAGCCATTTTCACCCCTCCACTTT. It encodes CASSFTGQPFSPLHF.

There are a few counts of this clonotype. The chain couples TRBV20-1 to TRBJ2-7, with a weak D call TRBD1 (6 bases). This CDR3 is 14 amino acids long. V was trimmed by 4 bases and J by 3 bases, leaving 16 bases between them. The V gene's germline CDR1 is DFQATT and CDR2 SNEGSKA (reference sequence). CDR3 amino acids: CSATDRDKLYEQYF. CDR3 bases: TGCAGTGCTACCGACCGGGACAAGCTCTACGAGCAGTACTTC.

The gene calls are TRBV27 and TRBJ2-7, with D perhaps TRBD1 or TRBD2 (5 bases each). CDR1 and CDR2 (germline): MNHEY, SMNVEV (reference sequence). Trimming shortened V by 6 bases and J by 7 bases, and 13 bases separated the two germline ends. The CDR3 covers 12 residues. The CDR3 region is CASRGRSSEQYF. The DNA for the CDR3 is TGTGCCAGCAGGGGACGGTCATCGGAGCAGTACTTC.

The chain links TRBV20-1 to TRBJ2-3; no definite D call. Trimming removed 3 bases at V and 2 bases at J, with 15 bases between. The CDR3 has 15 residues. The germline CDR1 and CDR2 sequences are DFQATT and SNEGSKA (reference sequence). The CDR3 loop reads CSASGDLINTDTQYF. Written as DNA, the CDR3 is TGCAGTGCTAGCGGCGACCTTATAAACACAGATACGCAGTATTTT.

The chain recombines TRBV7-6 with TRBJ2-7; 13 bases fit TRBD2. The CDR3 contains 18 residues. V lost 5 bases to trimming and J lost 2 bases; unmatched junction nucleotides: 12. The germline V gene encodes CDR1 SGHVS and CDR2 FNYEAQ. The CDR3 bases are TGTGCCAGCAGCCAGGGGGCCACCGGGACTAGCGGGACCTACGAGCAGTACTTC. Translated: CASSQGATGTSGTYEQYF.

The chain uses TRBV7-2 and TRBJ1-1, with 7 bases that match TRBD1. Germline CDR1 and CDR2: SGHTA and FQGNSA. The CDR3 loop spans 16 amino acids. Trimming removed 5 bases from V and 8 bases from J; junction bases left unmatched: 17. CDR3: CASSRGGSGVGLEAFF. Here the CDR3 DNA reads TGTGCCAGCAGCAGAGGGGGCAGCGGAGTAGGGCTGGAAGCTTTCTTT.

The rearrangement uses TRBV7-2 and TRBJ2-4, with D unclear. V was clipped by 1 base and J by 4 bases, with 5 bases between them. From germline, CDR1 is SGHTA and CDR2 FQGNSA. This CDR3 region has 13 residues. This CDR3 is CASSLGRKNIQYF. The CDR3 region has the DNA TGTGCCAGCAGCTTAGGTCGGAAAAACATTCAGTACTTC.

The chain employs TRBV11-3 and TRBJ1-6; unclear D gene. This CDR3 contains 16 residues. Per the germline V gene, CDR1 is SGHNT and CDR2 is YENEEA. V gave up 5 bases and J gave up 0 bases, with 11 bases separating them. Here the CDR3 DNA reads TGTGCCAGCAGCGCGGGCAGGAGCTCCTATAATTCACCCCTCCACTTT. Its translation is CASSAGRSSYNSPLHF.

This chain links TRBV20-1 with TRBJ2-3; D remains unclear. V lost 3 bases and J 2 bases, leaving 6 bases between the germline ends. The length of the CDR3 is 12 residues. Germline assignment: CDR1 DFQATT and CDR2 SNEGSKA (reference sequence). The CDR3 loop reads CSASEYTDTQYF. CDR3 in DNA: TGCAGTGCTAGCGAGTACACAGATACGCAGTATTTT.

The chain recombines TRBV7-2 with TRBJ2-1, with 8 bases identical to TRBD2. The CDR3 is 15 residues long. The trim removed 6 bases at V and 9 bases at J, leaving 13 bases unmatched. CDR1 and CDR2 (germline): SGHTA, FQGNSA. The CDR3 DNA is TGTGCCAGCAGTCCGAGAAAGCGGGGGTTGGGTGAGCAGTTCTTC. It translates to CASSPRKRGLGEQFF.

The chain is built from TRBV6-1 and TRBJ2-1, with TRBD1 matching 8 bases. After removal of 8 bases from V and 2 bases from J, the junction contained 8 bases not matched to a gene. Germline V lookup: CDR1 MNHNS, CDR2 SASEGT. This CDR3 is built from 15 residues. The CDR3 nucleotides are TGTGCCAGCGTTGGAGCAGGGGGCGCCTACAATGAGCAGTTCTTC. Amino acids: CASVGAGGAYNEQFF.

This clonotype was counted a single time. The genes are TRBV20-1 and TRBJ1-2; D unresolved. The germline V and J ends were trimmed by 0 bases and 8 bases, with 13 bases remaining between them. CDR1 is DFQATT, CDR2 SNEGSKA, per germline (reference sequence). The CDR3 runs to 13 residues. Here the CDR3 reads CSARDPRESGYTF. Here the CDR3 DNA reads TGCAGTGCTAGAGATCCGCGGGAATCCGGCTACACCTTC.

In this sample, this clonotype turned up a few times. The chain employs TRBV21-1 and TRBJ1-1; TRBD1 reflects the table's D call only, with no check against the DNA. TRBV21-1 is assigned pseudogene status. The CDR3 is 15 residues long. Here the CDR3 reads CATSVRGTGNTEAFF. The DNA of the CDR3 is TGTGCCACCAGCGTTAGGGGGACTGGGAACACTGAAGCTTTCTTT.

The chain links TRBV6-2 or TRBV6-3 to TRBJ2-1; 7 bases match TRBD1. CDR1 MNHEY and CDR2 SVGEGT come from the germline V gene. V shed 8 bases and J 2 bases; nucleotides not matched to a gene: 9. The CDR3 is 15 amino acids. The CDR3 loop reads CASLRPRGTYNEQFF. The CDR3 nucleotides are TGTGCCAGCCTAAGGCCCAGGGGGACCTACAATGAGCAGTTCTTC.